These 5 T cell receptor beta chains share one sample of origin, sequenced in a study of cytomegalovirus exposure and HLA in healthy donors. The PCR contained 60 Vbeta and 13 Jbeta primers. Some clones are missing from TCRdb's copy, which holds only in-frame ones; the method was immunoSEQ multiplex PCR. The top ten hold about 3.5% of the sample, which has approximately 88,000 clones, around 60% seen once. Sequencing input: PBMCs. These receptors all come from a man aged 60-69 years in good health and CMV-seronegative.

In this sample, this clone turned up a few times. This chain uses TRBV6-1 with TRBJ2-5; tentative D call: TRBD2 (6 bases). The germline V gene encodes CDR1 MNHNS and CDR2 SASEGT. The CDR3 is 17 residues long. V lost 4 bases and J 5 bases, leaving 23 bases between the germline ends. CDR3 sequence reads: CASSGNRGTLLGETQYF. CDR3 nucleotide sequence: TGTGCCAGCAGTGGAAATCGAGGGACTCTACTTGGGGAGACCCAGTACTTC.

This chain joins TRBV5-1 and TRBJ2-5, with TRBD1 matching over 9 bases. The CDR3 contains 13 residues. Germline CDR1 SGHRS, CDR2 YFSETQ. Trimming removed 2 bases from V and 4 bases from J; junction bases left unmatched: 0. This CDR3 is CASSLQGAETQYF. The CDR3 region has the DNA TGCGCCAGCAGCTTACAGGGGGCAGAGACCCAGTACTTC.

This clone was seen only a few times. This rearrangement joins TRBV7-2 to TRBJ2-7, with D possibly TRBD1 on 6 matching bases. The CDR3 contains 13 residues. Trimming took 5 bases from V and 7 from J, leaving 15 bases between them. The germline V gene has CDR1 SGHTA and CDR2 FQGNSA. The CDR3 nucleotides are TGTGCCAGCAGCCCTCCCTCAGGGGTGGAGCAGTACTTC. Amino acid sequence: CASSPPSGVEQYF.

This clone was found once. Here the CDR3 reads CASSEQDNYGYTF. In DNA form, the CDR3 reads TGTGCCAGCAGTGAACAGGATAATTATGGCTACACCTTC. The chain is built from TRBV6-1 and TRBJ1-2; no reliable D call. The CDR3 extends over 13 amino acids. Looked up from germline, CDR1 is MNHNS and CDR2 is SASEGT. The V gene lost 2 bases and the J gene lost 5 bases, with 9 bases spanning the gap.

The chain recombines TRBV11-2 with TRBJ2-2, with D perhaps matching TRBD1 (6 bases). The CDR3 consists of 15 residues. Germline-derived CDR1 and CDR2 are SGHAT and FQNNGV. V lost 2 bases and J lost 4, with 11 bases in between. The CDR3, as DNA: TGTGCCAGCAGCTTACTGGTAGGGGGCACCGGGGAGCTGTTTTTT. The encoded protein is CASSLLVGGTGELFF.